The sequence of this T cell receptor beta chain was determined in a study of shared clonotypes between healthy human individuals. In the source study's methods: Without quality scores, immunoSEQ junctional reads could not be filtered like full-length reads. Measured with immunoSEQ multiplex PCR; TCRdb has only the in-frame clones, and not every one. That table is the source of V, J and clone size, and D and trimming were worked out from the DNA. The sample holds a few million clones; over 85% are singletons and the top ten take under 0.15%. CDR3 length: 14 residues. Germline CDR1 PRHDT, CDR2 FYEKMQ (reference sequence). The V gene lost 5 bases and the J gene lost 2 bases, with 12 bases spanning the gap.

The receptor's source is a man between 18 and 29 years old in good health. The material sequenced was naive CD4+ T cells sorted from blood. Subset given: CD45RA+ positively selected. The chain has TRBV13 and TRBJ1-2, with a possible D match to TRBD1 (5 bases). The CDR3 loop is CASSQRQLNYGYTF. DNA for the CDR3: TGTGCCAGCAGCCAACGACAGCTAAACTATGGCTACACCTTC.